The 10 T cell receptor beta chains presented below share a single source sample, sequenced in a study of radiotherapy plus CTLA-4 blockade in lung cancer. The method was immunoSEQ multiplex PCR; TCRdb's version includes in-frame clones alone and lacks a portion of them. Here the sample spans tens of thousands of clones, around 72% being singletons. The input for sequencing was peripheral blood, taken from a patient treated with radiotherapy plus ipilimumab. All receptors derive from a human donor with non-small cell lung cancer that progressed on radiotherapy plus ipilimumab.

The genes are TRBV28 and TRBJ2-5; tentatively, D is TRBD2 (6 bases). Germline V gives CDR1 MDHEN, CDR2 SYDVKM. The V end was cut by 0 bases, the J end by 5 bases, with 19 bases between. CDR3 length: 17 amino acids. The CDR3 protein is CASSLWEWARGEETQYF. DNA of the CDR3: TGTGCCAGCAGTTTATGGGAATGGGCCCGCGGGGAGGAGACCCAGTACTTC.

The chain links TRBV2 to TRBJ1-5, with 9 bases matching TRBD1. Germline CDR1 is SNHLY and CDR2 is FYNNEI. The CDR3 sequence is 17 residues long. Losses at the gene ends were 4 bases for V and 2 bases for J; bases not matched to a gene: 9. The CDR3: CASSGTGQGMRNQPQHF. DNA of the CDR3: TGTGCCAGCAGTGGCACGGGACAGGGAATGCGCAATCAGCCCCAGCATTTT.

J is TRBJ1-1 and V is TRBV5-1; no clear D gene. Germline CDR1 and CDR2: SGHRS and YFSETQ. The V and J ends lost 0 bases and 3 bases respectively, with 12 bases between them. This CDR3 comprises 15 residues. CDR3 DNA: TGCGCCAGCAGCTTGGTAGGAACCGGGGACACTGAAGCTTTCTTT. It translates to CASSLVGTGDTEAFF.

The chain has TRBV27 and TRBJ2-4, with TRBD1 as a possible D gene (6 bases). This CDR3 region has 16 residues. CDR1 and CDR2 from the germline V gene are MNHEY and SMNVEV (reference sequence). Trimming removed 0 bases at V and 3 bases at J, with 12 bases between. The CDR3 DNA is TGTGCCAGCAGTTTATCCCAGGGGACGGTCAAAAACATTCAGTACTTC. Amino acid sequence: CASSLSQGTVKNIQYF.

This clone is a singleton in its sample. The chain uses TRBV20-1 and TRBJ2-1, with D unclear. V was clipped by 8 bases and J by 5 bases, with 10 bases between them. Germline CDR1 and CDR2: DFQATT and SNEGSKA (reference sequence). The CDR3 totals 11 residues. The CDR3 here is CSSGTHNEQFF. Here the CDR3 DNA reads TGCAGTTCTGGAACACACAATGAGCAGTTCTTC.

The V and J genes are TRBV6-1 and TRBJ2-5, with TRBD2 matching over 14 bases. Per the germline V gene, CDR1 is MNHNS and CDR2 is SASEGT. V gave up 9 bases and J gave up 6 bases; unmatched junction bases: 6. This CDR3 has 14 residues. The CDR3: CASRLAGGKKTQYF. Written as DNA, the CDR3 is TGTGCCAGTCGACTAGCGGGAGGGAAAAAGACCCAGTACTTC.

The rearrangement uses TRBV4-2 and TRBJ1-3, with 8 bases matching TRBD1. CDR3 length: 15 residues. V was clipped by 4 bases and J by 4 bases; unmatched bases: 6. Germline V CDR1 and CDR2: LGHNA, YNFKEQ. DNA for the CDR3: TGTGCCAGCAGCCCACGACAGGGGTTGGGAAACACCATATATTTT. This codes for CASSPRQGLGNTIYF.

In its sample, this clone was seen once. The rearrangement uses TRBV5-6 and TRBJ2-1; D might be TRBD2 (5 bases). The V end was cut by 4 bases, the J end by 6 bases, with 17 bases between. Per germline, CDR1 SGHDT and CDR2 YYEEEE. This CDR3 has 15 residues. This chain's CDR3 is CASSVGPPRGNEQFF. CDR3 coding DNA: TGTGCCAGCAGCGTGGGCCCTCCCCGGGGCAATGAGCAGTTCTTC.

J is TRBJ2-1 and V is TRBV9; no reliable D call. Germline-derived CDR1 and CDR2 are SGDLS and YYNGEE. V was clipped by 2 bases and J by 0 bases, with 15 bases between them. CDR3 length: 17 amino acids. The CDR3 spells CASSVVPLESSYNEQFF. The CDR3, as DNA: TGTGCCAGCAGCGTCGTCCCCTTGGAGAGCTCCTACAATGAGCAGTTCTTC.

This clone has more than one count but fewer than ten. The chain joins TRBV5-1 to TRBJ2-7; tentatively, D is TRBD1 (6 bases). Germline CDR1 reads SGHRS; CDR2 reads YFSETQ. This CDR3 is 15 amino acids long. Trimming cost V 4 bases and J 2 bases, with 16 bases left between them. The CDR3 DNA is TGCGCCAGCAGCGTGCAGGGGCCCCAAACCTACGAGCAGTACTTC. Amino acid sequence: CASSVQGPQTYEQYF.